What follows are 15 T cell receptor beta chains derived from one specimen sequenced in a study of Ad26.COV2.S vaccination and SARS-CoV-2 variants. Sequencing used immunoSEQ multiplex PCR; TCRdb keeps in-frame clones, though not all of them. The sample holds around 300,000 clones, about 89% seen once. Treatment meaning: about 20 received Ad26.COV2.S at low or high dose, single or two shots; about 5 received placebo; per-sample allocation not given. Following the first vaccine or placebo injection, samples were taken on day 63. The source was peripheral blood, collected in a trial of Ad26.COV2.S vaccine versus placebo. The receptors were gathered from a person between 18 and 65 years old who received the Ad26.COV2.S COVID-19 vaccine or a placebo.

This chain joins TRBV28 and TRBJ1-2; maybe TRBD1 (6 bases). The CDR3 spans 15 residues. The V and J ends lost 4 bases and 3 bases respectively, with 15 bases between them. Germline CDR1 and CDR2: MDHEN and SYDVKM. The CDR3, as DNA: TGTGCCAGCAGTTCGAACAGGGAAGAGGACTATGGCTACACCTTC. Translated: CASSSNREEDYGYTF.

The chain links TRBV13 to TRBJ2-1; 10 bases line up with TRBD2. The trim removed 0 bases at V and 6 bases at J, leaving 5 bases unmatched. The CDR3 covers 16 residues. Germline-derived CDR1 and CDR2 are PRHDT and FYEKMQ (reference sequence). CDR3: CASSLGLAGEGNEQFF. CDR3 in DNA: TGTGCCAGCAGCTTAGGGCTAGCGGGGGAAGGCAATGAGCAGTTCTTC.

The chain employs TRBV16 and TRBJ2-1; 16 bases match TRBD2. CDR1 and CDR2 (germline): KGHSY, FQNENV. This CDR3 region has 18 residues. The ends lost 4 bases at V and 5 bases at J; junction bases unmatched: 8. The CDR3: CASSPAGTSGRANNEQFF. CDR3 in DNA: TGTGCCAGCAGCCCTGCCGGGACTAGCGGGAGGGCTAACAATGAGCAGTTCTTC.

The chain combines TRBV19 with TRBJ1-5; D possibly corresponds to TRBD1 (6 bases). The CDR3 has 14 residues. Trimming stripped 6 bases from V and 3 bases from J, with 12 bases between. Germline CDR1 is LNHDA and CDR2 is SQIVND (reference sequence). CDR3 nucleotide sequence: TGTGCCAGTAGCAAGACAGGTCCCAATCAGCCCCAGCATTTT. Its protein is CASSKTGPNQPQHF.

This chain links TRBV4-3 with TRBJ2-2; D might be TRBD1 (5 bases). V was cut by 2 bases and J by 4 bases, with 8 bases left in between. Looked up from germline, CDR1 is LGHNA and CDR2 is YSLEER. The CDR3 spans 14 residues. The chain's CDR3 is CASSQQGGTGELFF. The CDR3 DNA reads as TGCGCCAGCAGCCAACAGGGCGGCACCGGGGAGCTGTTTTTT.

The table lists this clone with a count of one. The V gene is TRBV19, the J gene TRBJ2-5; 12 bases fit TRBD2. CDR3 length: 16 amino acids. The V segment lost 0 bases and the J segment 5 bases; nucleotides outside the gene matches: 4. Germline V lookup: CDR1 LNHDA, CDR2 SQIVND (reference sequence). The CDR3 loop is CASSIERTSGVETQYF. For the CDR3, the DNA is TGTGCCAGTAGTATAGAAAGGACTAGCGGGGTTGAGACCCAGTACTTC.

J is TRBJ1-6 and V is TRBV11-2; TRBD1 is a possible D gene (5 bases). Looked up from germline, CDR1 is SGHAT and CDR2 is FQNNGV. Trimming pared 2 bases from V and 8 bases from J, leaving 13 bases between. The CDR3 has 15 residues. The CDR3 loop is CASSLIPGSHSPLHF. CDR3 coding DNA: TGTGCCAGCAGCTTAATACCAGGGTCTCATTCACCCCTCCACTTT.

The CDR3 protein is CASSNFGGDKNIQYF. The CDR3 DNA reads TGTGCCAGCAGCAACTTTGGGGGGGACAAAAACATTCAGTACTTC. The chain is built from TRBV2 and TRBJ2-4; 7 bases line up with TRBD2. Looked up from germline, CDR1 is SNHLY and CDR2 is FYNNEI. The V and J ends lost 6 bases and 3 bases, in that order; junction bases with no gene match: 8. This CDR3 contains 15 residues.

This clone has only one observation. The chain carries TRBV6-5 and TRBJ1-1, with 7 positions matching TRBD1. The V gene end was trimmed by 10 bases and the J gene end by 1 base; junction bases not matched to a gene: 6. Germline V CDR1 and CDR2: MNHEY, SVGAGI. CDR3 length: 13 amino acids. CDR3 nucleotides: TGTGCCACGACAGGGACCCCGAACACTGAAGCTTTCTTT. Translation gives CATTGTPNTEAFF.

The CDR3 reads CASSQQGFGGYTF. Here the CDR3 DNA reads TGTGCCAGCAGTCAACAGGGGTTCGGCGGCTACACCTTC. The V and J genes are TRBV6-5 and TRBJ1-2; 7 bases fit TRBD1. V lost 5 bases to trimming and J lost 8 bases; unmatched junction nucleotides: 8. The CDR3 sequence is 13 residues long. The germline CDR1 and CDR2 sequences are MNHEY and SVGAGI.

The J gene is TRBJ1-2, the V gene TRBV5-1, with 10 bases that match TRBD1. J gave up 8 bases and V 4 bases, and 8 bases lay outside the gene matches. Germline V gene data show CDR1 as SGHRS and CDR2 as YFSETQ. The CDR3 runs 14 residues. The DNA of the CDR3 is TGCGCCAGCAGCCCTGACAGGGGGCAAGGGGGCTACACCTTC. This translates into CASSPDRGQGGYTF.

The chain recombines TRBV29-1 with TRBJ2-7, with a tentative D call TRBD2 (5 bases). Trimming took 2 bases from V and 0 from J, leaving 11 bases between them. The CDR3 extends over 14 amino acids. The germline V gene encodes CDR1 SQVTM and CDR2 ANQGSEA. The CDR3 protein is CSVEFDAGSYEQYF. The CDR3 DNA sequence: TGCAGCGTTGAATTTGACGCGGGCTCCTACGAGCAGTACTTC.

Note on this clone: The sample has other DNA sequences that encode this CDR3 too. The V call is TRBV12-3 or TRBV12-4, the J call TRBJ1-2, with no clear D. CDR3 length equals 13 residues. The V and J ends lost 2 bases and 2 bases respectively, with 6 bases between them. The CDR3 DNA is TGTGCCAGCAGTTTACGGCGGAACTATGGCTACACCTTC. Translated: CASSLRRNYGYTF.

This clone turned up a few times. The chain combines TRBV6-5 with TRBJ1-1; D ambiguous. This CDR3 contains 14 residues. CDR1 and CDR2 (germline): MNHEY, SVGAGI. Trimming left V 3 bases short and J 4 bases short, with 12 bases between. The CDR3 bases are TGTGCCAGCAGTTATAAGGGTTTAGGCACTGAAGCTTTCTTT. Translating it yields CASSYKGLGTEAFF.

The CDR3 DNA reads TGTGCCAGCAGTTTAAATAGGGGGGACAATTCACCCCTCCACTTT. This translates into CASSLNRGDNSPLHF. This sequence joins TRBV11-2 and TRBJ1-6; TRBD1 is a possible D gene (6 bases). Germline V CDR1 and CDR2: SGHAT, FQNNGV. Trimming cost V 6 bases and J 7 bases, with 16 bases left between them. CDR3 length: 15 amino acids.